This T cell receptor beta chain was found in a study of T cell responses to AZD1222 COVID-19 vaccine. Turning to the study itself: Both about-4-week and about-12-week second-dose recipients were combined.

Details on this clone: Its antigen is as yet unknown.

Repertoires were generated with immunoSEQ multiplex PCR, while TCRdb's copy carries only in-frame clones and drops some. Of 60,000 to 85,000 clones detected, 85% appear once; the ten largest clones hold around 21%. Study-wide results and limits: Close to half of all spike-specific TCRs reportedly target regions of the variants that are unmutated. Baseline testing showed seropositivity in only 5 or 6 AZD1222 recipients.

The sequencing here drew on peripheral blood, taken on day 0 of AZD1222 vaccination. The receptor's source is an adult in good health.

For the CDR3, the DNA is TGTGCCAGCAGCCAAGATCATGGTTCTCACTACGAGCAGTACTTC. Its translation is CASSQDHGSHYEQYF. The gene calls are TRBV4-2 and TRBJ2-7; no definite D call. Trimming cost V 0 bases and J 3 bases, with 12 bases left between them. Germline V gives CDR1 LGHNA, CDR2 YNFKEQ. CDR3 length equals 15 residues.